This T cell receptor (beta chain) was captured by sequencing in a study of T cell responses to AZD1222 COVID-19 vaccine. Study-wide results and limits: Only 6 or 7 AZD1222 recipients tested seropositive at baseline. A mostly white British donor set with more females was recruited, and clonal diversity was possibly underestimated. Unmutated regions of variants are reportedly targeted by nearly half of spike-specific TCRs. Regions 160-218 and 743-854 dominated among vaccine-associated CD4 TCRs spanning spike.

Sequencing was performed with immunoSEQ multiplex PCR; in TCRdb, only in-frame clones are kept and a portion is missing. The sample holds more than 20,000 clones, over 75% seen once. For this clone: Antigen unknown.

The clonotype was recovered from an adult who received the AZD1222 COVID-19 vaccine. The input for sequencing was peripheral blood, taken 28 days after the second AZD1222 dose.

In nucleotides, the CDR3 is TGTGCCAGCACCAGACTAGCGGGAGCTGGGGCCAACGTCCTGACTTTC. This translates into CASTRLAGAGANVLTF. The V and J genes are TRBV27 and TRBJ2-6; TRBD2 matches 12 bases. This CDR3 has 16 amino acids. Germline CDR1 reads MNHEY; CDR2 reads SMNVEV (reference sequence). V was pared by 7 bases and J by 2 bases, with 3 bases of the junction left unmatched.